The 22 T cell receptor beta chains listed next were all sequenced from one sample in a study of CD8+ T cells in alopecia areata. Stated treatment: oral pan-JAK inhibitor, 5-10 mg twice daily. Extraction and reverse transcription of RNA yielded cDNA as the sequencing template. Libraries were prepared by immunoSEQ multiplex PCR; TCRdb keeps only in-frame clonotypes and omits some of them. The repertoire holds 98,000 or so clones, with 60% to 75% as singletons. The sample was CD8+ T cells sorted from blood, taken at week 4, from a patient treated with tofacitinib. These receptors were collected from a human donor with alopecia areata.

The chain has TRBV30 and TRBJ2-7, with a weak D call TRBD2 (6 bases). The CDR3 extends over 13 amino acids. Germline V CDR1 and CDR2: GTSNPN, SVGIG (reference sequence). With 1 base removed from V and 6 bases from J, the gap between germline ends came to 13 bases. The CDR3 reads CAWSAGTDVEQYF. CDR3 sequence (DNA): TGTGCCTGGAGTGCTGGGACTGACGTCGAGCAGTACTTC.

In DNA form, the CDR3 reads TGTGCCAGCAGCTTAGTTGCCTACGAGCAGTACTTC. Its protein product is CASSLVAYEQYF. The chain carries TRBV7-2 and TRBJ2-7; D gene uncertain. The CDR3 has 12 amino acids. V was cut by 1 base and J by 2 bases, with 3 bases left in between. The germline CDR1 and CDR2 sequences are SGHTA and FQGNSA. The full variable domain, in which reference TRBV7-2 and TRBJ2-7 provide the parts outside the CDR3, is GAGVSQSPSNKVTEKGKDVELRCDPISGHTALYWYRQSLGQGLEFLIYFQGNSAPDKSGLPSDRFSAERTGGSVSTLTIQRTQQEDSAVYLCASSLVAYEQYFGPGTRLTVT.

The V gene is TRBV13, the J gene TRBJ2-3, with TRBD2 identical over 12 bases. The length of the CDR3 is 16 residues. Germline V CDR1 and CDR2: PRHDT, FYEKMQ (reference sequence). The V and J ends lost 5 bases and 6 bases, in that order; junction bases with no gene match: 9. CDR3 region: CASSRASGGDEDTQYF. CDR3 coding DNA: TGTGCCAGCAGCCGAGCTAGCGGGGGGGATGAGGATACGCAGTATTTT.

The chain carries TRBV14 and TRBJ1-2, with 8 bases that match TRBD1. Trimming took 0 bases from V and 8 from J; bases not matched to a gene: 14. CDR1 is SGHDN and CDR2 is FVKESK in the germline V gene. This CDR3 region has 17 residues. CDR3 DNA: TGTGCCAGCAGCCAAGATCCGGCCGGGACAGGACCGCGAGGCTACACCTTC. Its translation is CASSQDPAGTGPRGYTF. Complete variable domain (other parts from reference TRBV14 and TRBJ1-2): EAGVTQFPSHSVIEKGQTVTLRCDPISGHDNLYWYRRVMGKEIKFLLHFVKESKQDESGMPNNRFLAERTGGTYSTLKVQPAELEDSGVYFCASSQDPAGTGPRGYTFGSGTRLTVV.

V gene TRBV27 combines with J gene TRBJ2-7; a possible D gene is TRBD2 (6 bases). The CDR3 has 15 residues. V lost 4 bases and J 4 bases, leaving 17 bases between the germline ends. Germline lookup yields CDR1 MNHEY and CDR2 SMNVEV (reference sequence). The DNA for the CDR3 is TGTGCCAGCAGTTGGAATAGCGGAACATTTTACGAGCAGTACTTC. Protein product: CASSWNSGTFYEQYF.

CDR3 sequence: CSVEVWDRGNTEAFF. The CDR3 DNA sequence: TGCAGCGTTGAAGTATGGGACAGGGGGAACACTGAAGCTTTCTTT. The genes are TRBV29-1 and TRBJ1-1; 10 bases map to TRBD1. Germline assignment: CDR1 SQVTM and CDR2 ANQGSEA. Trimming cost V 1 base and J 1 base; bases outside gene matches: 3. The CDR3 has 15 amino acids.

This clone was seen a few times. V usage is TRBV13 and J usage is TRBJ2-5; 12 bases line up with TRBD2. This CDR3 has 16 residues. Trimming cost V 7 bases and J 2 bases; bases outside gene matches: 8. CDR1 and CDR2 from the germline V gene are PRHDT and FYEKMQ (reference sequence). CDR3 sequence (DNA): TGTGCCAGCAACCTCGGACTAGCGGGGTTACAAGAGACCCAGTACTTC. Protein product: CASNLGLAGLQETQYF.

This CDR3 is CASSLRGQTGSYEQYF. CDR3 nucleotide sequence: TGCGCCAGCAGCTTGCGAGGCCAGACAGGGTCCTACGAGCAGTACTTC. The chain couples TRBV5-1 to TRBJ2-7; TRBD1 agrees at 7 bases. Per the germline V gene, CDR1 is SGHRS and CDR2 is YFSETQ. The CDR3 spans 16 residues. V dropped 1 base and J dropped 1; count of bases not matched to a gene: 8.

The DNA for the CDR3 is TGCAGCGTTGAAACGGCAGGGGCGGCCTACGAGCAGTACTTC. Translated: CSVETAGAAYEQYF. V usage is TRBV29-1 and J usage is TRBJ2-7, with TRBD1 as a possible D gene (6 bases). Trimming removed 2 bases at V and 2 bases at J, with 13 bases between. CDR1 is SQVTM, CDR2 ANQGSEA, per germline. The length of the CDR3 is 14 residues.

The chain combines TRBV29-1 with TRBJ2-7; possible D gene TRBD1, 6 bases. The CDR3 runs 12 residues. The germline V and J ends were trimmed by 7 bases and 4 bases, with 14 bases remaining between them. Germline V CDR1 and CDR2: SQVTM, ANQGSEA. CDR3: CSGTAGEYEQYF. CDR3 nucleotide sequence: TGCAGCGGGACAGCTGGGGAATACGAGCAGTACTTC.

The chain combines TRBV7-8 with TRBJ1-5; D remains unclear. Looked up from germline, CDR1 is SGHVS and CDR2 is FQNEAQ. V was shortened by 5 bases and J by 1 base, with 6 bases between the two germline ends. CDR3 length: 13 amino acids. The CDR3 loop is CASSHLSNQPQHF. CDR3 DNA: TGTGCCAGCAGCCACCTGAGCAATCAGCCCCAGCATTTT.

The J gene is TRBJ2-3, the V gene TRBV29-1, with a weak D call TRBD1 (5 bases). Between the trimmed V and J ends, which lost 7 bases and 6 bases, there was a span of 20 bases. Germline V gene data show CDR1 as SQVTM and CDR2 as ANQGSEA. The CDR3 sequence is 14 residues long. The CDR3 bases are TGCAGCGCCGTTGAGGTAGGGGTTGGCGATACGCAGTATTTT. Translating it yields CSAVEVGVGDTQYF.

The V gene is TRBV7-9, the J gene TRBJ2-1; the match to TRBD2 covers 8 bases. Germline V lookup: CDR1 SEHNR, CDR2 FQNEAQ (reference sequence). CDR3 size: 15 residues. The V segment lost 2 bases and the J segment 4 bases; nucleotides outside the gene matches: 4. This chain's CDR3 is CASSLTGGPYNEQFF. DNA of the CDR3: TGTGCCAGCAGCTTAACGGGGGGGCCTTACAATGAGCAGTTCTTC.

The CDR3 sequence: CASKVWLSTEAFF. The DNA of the CDR3 is TGTGCCAGCAAGGTTTGGTTGAGCACTGAAGCTTTCTTT. The V call is TRBV27, the J call TRBJ1-1; no clear D gene. This CDR3 has 13 amino acids. V was clipped by 7 bases and J by 4 bases, with 13 bases between them. Germline assignment: CDR1 MNHEY and CDR2 SMNVEV (reference sequence).

The table lists this clone with a few counts. The genes are TRBV7-2 and TRBJ2-1; tentatively, D is TRBD2 (5 bases). Trimming shortened V by 1 base and J by 10 bases, and 5 bases separated the two germline ends. CDR3 length equals 11 residues. CDR1 and CDR2 (germline): SGHTA, FQGNSA. The CDR3 sequence: CASSLGGEQFF. CDR3 in DNA: TGTGCCAGCAGCTTAGGAGGGGAGCAGTTCTTC.

The gene calls are TRBV30 and TRBJ1-5, with D uncertain. The germline CDR1 and CDR2 sequences are GTSNPN and SVGIG (reference sequence). The CDR3 has 14 amino acids. The V end was cut by 0 bases, the J end by 0 bases, with 6 bases between. As DNA, the CDR3 is TGTGCCTGGAGTGTTGGGGTTAGCAATCAGCCCCAGCATTTT. It specifies CAWSVGVSNQPQHF.

This clone was seen more than once but under ten times. This chain uses TRBV7-9 with TRBJ2-5, with no clear D. The CDR3 is 15 amino acids. The germline V gene has CDR1 SEHNR and CDR2 FQNEAQ (reference sequence). Trimming stripped 3 bases from V and 0 bases from J, with 11 bases between. The CDR3 coding sequence is TGTGCCAGCAGCTTGGGCAGATCGTACCAAGAGACCCAGTACTTC. Amino acids: CASSLGRSYQETQYF.

The gene calls are TRBV7-9 and TRBJ2-7; D is perhaps TRBD1 (5 bases). The CDR3 covers 14 residues. Deletions cut 2 bases from V and 2 bases from J, with 10 bases between. CDR1 SEHNR and CDR2 FQNEAQ come from the germline V gene (reference sequence). As DNA, the CDR3 is TGTGCCAGCAGCTTACAGGGAACCGCCTACGAGCAGTACTTC. This codes for CASSLQGTAYEQYF.

The chain is built from TRBV4-3 and TRBJ2-3; 9 bases are shared with TRBD2. This CDR3 is built from 16 residues. Germline loops: CDR1 LGHNA, CDR2 YSLEER. The J segment lost 2 bases and the V segment lost 4 bases, leaving 7 bases of the junction unmatched. In DNA, the CDR3 is TGCGCCAGCAGCCGCCTTGGCGGGGGGGCCACAGATACGCAGTATTTT. Protein: CASSRLGGGATDTQYF.

The chain combines TRBV5-6 with TRBJ1-4; D gene ambiguous. The V gene's germline CDR1 is SGHDT and CDR2 YYEEEE. The CDR3 loop spans 16 amino acids. Trimming cost V 4 bases and J 6 bases, with 19 bases left between them. CDR3 DNA: TGTGCCAGCAGCCAACTCCAGGTGGGGTCCGATGAAAAACTGTTTTTT. It yields the protein CASSQLQVGSDEKLFF.

This clone was seen just once. The rearrangement links TRBV13 to TRBJ1-2, with D tentatively TRBD1 (5 bases). The germline CDR1 and CDR2 sequences are PRHDT and FYEKMQ (reference sequence). V was cut by 5 bases and J by 7 bases, with 20 bases left in between. This CDR3 comprises 15 residues. The CDR3 here is CASSPGRGYSLGYTF. For the CDR3, the DNA is TGTGCCAGCAGCCCAGGCCGGGGCTATAGTCTTGGCTACACCTTC.

The table lists this clone with a few counts. The chain has TRBV4-3 and TRBJ2-4; maybe TRBD1 (6 bases). The CDR3 runs to 14 residues. The V gene's germline CDR1 is LGHNA and CDR2 YSLEER. Trimming stripped 2 bases from V and 1 base from J, with 6 bases between. The CDR3 loop reads CASSQRGAKNIQYF. The CDR3 nucleotides read TGCGCCAGCAGCCAAAGGGGGGCCAAAAACATTCAGTACTTC.